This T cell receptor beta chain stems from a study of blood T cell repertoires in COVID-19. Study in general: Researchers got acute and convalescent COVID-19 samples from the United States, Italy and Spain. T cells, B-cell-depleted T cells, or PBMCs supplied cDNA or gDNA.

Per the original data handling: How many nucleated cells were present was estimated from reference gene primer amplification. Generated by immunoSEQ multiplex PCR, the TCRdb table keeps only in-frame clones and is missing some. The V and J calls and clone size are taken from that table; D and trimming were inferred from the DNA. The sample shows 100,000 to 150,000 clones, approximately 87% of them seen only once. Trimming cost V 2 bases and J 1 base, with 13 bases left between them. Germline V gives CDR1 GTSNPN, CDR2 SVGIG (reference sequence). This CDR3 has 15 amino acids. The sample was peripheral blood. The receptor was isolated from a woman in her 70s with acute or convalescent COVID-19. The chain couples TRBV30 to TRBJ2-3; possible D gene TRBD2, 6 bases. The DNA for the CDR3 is TGTGCCTGGAGTCGCGACTGGGGGGGCACAGATACGCAGTATTTT. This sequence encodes CAWSRDWGGTDTQYF.